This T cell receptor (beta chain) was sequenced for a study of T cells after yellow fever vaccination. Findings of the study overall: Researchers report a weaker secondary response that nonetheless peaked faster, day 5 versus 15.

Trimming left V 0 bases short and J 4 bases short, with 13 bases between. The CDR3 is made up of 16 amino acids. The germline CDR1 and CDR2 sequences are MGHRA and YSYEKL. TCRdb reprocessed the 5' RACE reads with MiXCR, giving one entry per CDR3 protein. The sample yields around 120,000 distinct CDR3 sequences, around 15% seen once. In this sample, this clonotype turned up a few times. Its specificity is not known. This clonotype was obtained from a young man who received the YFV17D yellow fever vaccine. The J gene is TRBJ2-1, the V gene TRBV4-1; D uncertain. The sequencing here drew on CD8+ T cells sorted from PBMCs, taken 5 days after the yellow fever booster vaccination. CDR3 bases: TGCGCCAGCAGCCAAGAAGGGTACTCCACTTACAATGAGCAGTTCTTC. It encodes CASSQEGYSTYNEQFF.